This T cell receptor (beta chain) appears in the sequencing data of a study of vaccination effects on CD4 cells after COVID-19. Study context: Of the BNT162b2 and mRNA-1273 vaccines, participants received two doses of one or the other. Findings of the study overall: Few convalescent patients, and no early post-infection timepoints, were available to the study.

As to this clone: Its specificity is unknown.

Viral peptide pool expansion of antigen-specific CD4+ T cells preceded sequencing in the ViraFEST assay. At the end of less than 12 days of culture, CD4+ T cells were isolated. Nobody among the vaccine recipients had prior SARS-CoV-2 infection (nucleocapsid antibodies were negative). IL-2 at 10 IU/ml and peptides at around 9.1 ug/ml were added to cultured PBMC, a few million per well. Each culture had half its medium swapped for IL-2 medium on days 3 and 7. Assay used: immunoSEQ multiplex PCR; TCRdb lists only in-frame clones, some missing. The sample gives tens of thousands of clones, roughly 74% of which show up once; 2.5% to 3% is in the top ten. V gave up 0 bases and J gave up 5 bases, with 13 bases separating them. Germline lookup yields CDR1 MNHEY and CDR2 SVGEGT. This CDR3 comprises 16 residues.

V usage is TRBV6-2 or TRBV6-3 and J usage is TRBJ2-2; D is possibly TRBD2 (7 bases). The receptor's source is a human donor who received a COVID-19 vaccine. The specimen was CD4+ T cells from PBMCs cultured with HCoV-NL63 spike peptides, collected before COVID-19 vaccination. CDR3 nucleotides: TGTGCCAGCAGTTACTCCCCGGGGGGCAGAACCGGGGAGCTGTTTTTT. Translating it yields CASSYSPGGRTGELFF.